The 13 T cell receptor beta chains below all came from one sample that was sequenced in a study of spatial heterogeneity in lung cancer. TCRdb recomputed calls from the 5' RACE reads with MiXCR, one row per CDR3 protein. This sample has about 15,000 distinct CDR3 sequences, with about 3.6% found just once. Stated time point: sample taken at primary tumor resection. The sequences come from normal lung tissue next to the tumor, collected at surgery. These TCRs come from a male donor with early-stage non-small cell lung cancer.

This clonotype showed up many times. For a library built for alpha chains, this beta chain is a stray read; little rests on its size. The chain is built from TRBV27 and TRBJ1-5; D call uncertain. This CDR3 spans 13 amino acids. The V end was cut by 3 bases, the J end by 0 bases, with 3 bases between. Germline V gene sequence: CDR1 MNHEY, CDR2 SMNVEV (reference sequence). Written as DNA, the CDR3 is TGTGCCAGCAGTTTCTCTAGCAATCAGCCCCAGCATTTT. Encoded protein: CASSFSSNQPQHF.

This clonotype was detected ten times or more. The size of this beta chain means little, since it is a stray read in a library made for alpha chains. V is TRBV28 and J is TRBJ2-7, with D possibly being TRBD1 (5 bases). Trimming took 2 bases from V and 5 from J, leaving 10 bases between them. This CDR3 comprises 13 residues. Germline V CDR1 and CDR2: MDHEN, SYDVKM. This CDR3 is CASSLRSRDEQYF. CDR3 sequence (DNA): TGTGCCAGCAGTTTAAGATCCAGGGACGAGCAGTACTTC.

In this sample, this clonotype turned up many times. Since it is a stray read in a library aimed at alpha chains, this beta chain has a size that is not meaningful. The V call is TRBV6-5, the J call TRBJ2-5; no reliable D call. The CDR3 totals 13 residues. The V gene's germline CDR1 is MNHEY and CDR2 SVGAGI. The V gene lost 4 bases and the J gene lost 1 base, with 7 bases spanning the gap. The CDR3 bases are TGTGCCAGCAGTTTCAAGATCCAAGAGACCCAGTACTTC. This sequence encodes CASSFKIQETQYF.

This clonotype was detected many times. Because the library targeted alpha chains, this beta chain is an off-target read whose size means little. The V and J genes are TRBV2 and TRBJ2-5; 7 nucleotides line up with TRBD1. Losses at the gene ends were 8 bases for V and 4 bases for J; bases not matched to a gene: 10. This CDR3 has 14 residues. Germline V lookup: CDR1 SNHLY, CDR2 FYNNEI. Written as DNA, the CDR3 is TGTGCCAGCCTCACTACAGGGGTAGCAGAGACCCAGTACTTC. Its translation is CASLTTGVAETQYF.

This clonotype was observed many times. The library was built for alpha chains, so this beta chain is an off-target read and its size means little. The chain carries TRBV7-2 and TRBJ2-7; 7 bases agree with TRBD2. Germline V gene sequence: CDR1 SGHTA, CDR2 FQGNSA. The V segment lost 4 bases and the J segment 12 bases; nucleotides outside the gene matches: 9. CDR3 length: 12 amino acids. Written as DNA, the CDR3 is TGTGCCAGCAGCTCACCGAGCGGGACCGGGTACTTC. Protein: CASSSPSGTGYF.

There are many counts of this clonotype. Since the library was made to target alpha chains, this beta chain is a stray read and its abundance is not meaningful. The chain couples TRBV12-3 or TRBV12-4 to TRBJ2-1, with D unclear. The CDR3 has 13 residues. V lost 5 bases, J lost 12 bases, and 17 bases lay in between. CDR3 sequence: CASSPPTVIVQFF. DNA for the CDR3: TGTGCCAGCAGTCCCCCTACTGTGATCGTGCAGTTCTTC.

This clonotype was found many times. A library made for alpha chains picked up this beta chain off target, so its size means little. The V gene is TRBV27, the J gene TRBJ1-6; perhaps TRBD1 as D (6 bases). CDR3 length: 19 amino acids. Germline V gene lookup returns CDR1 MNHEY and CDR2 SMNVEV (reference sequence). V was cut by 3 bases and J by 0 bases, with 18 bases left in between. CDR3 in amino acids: CASSFLSGHRSSYNSPLHF. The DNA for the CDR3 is TGTGCCAGCAGTTTCCTGTCGGGACACCGGAGCTCCTATAATTCACCCCTCCACTTT.

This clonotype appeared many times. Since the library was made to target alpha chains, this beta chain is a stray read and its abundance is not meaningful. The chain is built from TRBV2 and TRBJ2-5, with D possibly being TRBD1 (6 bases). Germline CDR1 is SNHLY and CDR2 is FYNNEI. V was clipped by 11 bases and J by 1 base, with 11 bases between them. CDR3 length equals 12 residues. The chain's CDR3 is CASSGVQETQYF. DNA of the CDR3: TGTGCCTCATCAGGGGTCCAAGAGACCCAGTACTTC.

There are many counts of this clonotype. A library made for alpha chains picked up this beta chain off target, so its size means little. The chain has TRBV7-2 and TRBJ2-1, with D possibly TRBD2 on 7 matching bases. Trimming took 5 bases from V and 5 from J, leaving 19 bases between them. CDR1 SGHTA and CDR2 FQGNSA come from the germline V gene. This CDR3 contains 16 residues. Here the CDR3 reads CASSPRRGRANNEQFF. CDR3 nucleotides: TGTGCCAGCAGCCCCCGGAGGGGGAGGGCAAACAATGAGCAGTTCTTC.

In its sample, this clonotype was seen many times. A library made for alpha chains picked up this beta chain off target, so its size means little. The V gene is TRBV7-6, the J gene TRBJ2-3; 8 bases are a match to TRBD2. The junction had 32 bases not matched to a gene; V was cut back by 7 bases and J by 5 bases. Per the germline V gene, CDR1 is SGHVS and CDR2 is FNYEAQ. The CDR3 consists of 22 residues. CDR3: CASTSLIAGWLLTDGKLDTQYF. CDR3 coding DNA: TGTGCCAGCACCTCGTTGATAGCGGGATGGCTGCTCACAGATGGGAAGTTAGATACGCAGTATTTT.

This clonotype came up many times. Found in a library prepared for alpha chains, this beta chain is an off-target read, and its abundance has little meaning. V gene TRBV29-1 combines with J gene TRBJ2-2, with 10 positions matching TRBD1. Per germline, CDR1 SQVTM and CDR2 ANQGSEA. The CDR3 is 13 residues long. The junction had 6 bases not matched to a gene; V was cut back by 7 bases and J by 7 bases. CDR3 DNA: TGCAGCGCCCCGGGACAGGGGATCGGGGAGCTGTTTTTT. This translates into CSAPGQGIGELFF.

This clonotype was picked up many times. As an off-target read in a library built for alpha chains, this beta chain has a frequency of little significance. The CDR3 is CASSQDLQGGWTGELFF. CDR3 coding DNA: TGCGCCAGCAGCCAAGATTTACAAGGGGGCTGGACCGGGGAGCTGTTTTTT. The V gene is TRBV4-3, the J gene TRBJ2-2, with 7 bases aligning to TRBD1. The trim removed 0 bases at V and 5 bases at J, leaving 9 bases unmatched. The CDR3 loop spans 17 amino acids. CDR1 LGHNA and CDR2 YSLEER come from the germline V gene.

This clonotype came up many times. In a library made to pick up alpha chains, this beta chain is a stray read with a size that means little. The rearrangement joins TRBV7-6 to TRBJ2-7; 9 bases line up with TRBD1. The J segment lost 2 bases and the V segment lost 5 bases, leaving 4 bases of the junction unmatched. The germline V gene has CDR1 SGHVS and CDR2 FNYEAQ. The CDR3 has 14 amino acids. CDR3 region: CASSTRQGAYEQYF. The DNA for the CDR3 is TGTGCCAGCAGCACGCGACAGGGGGCCTACGAGCAGTACTTC.